This T cell receptor (beta chain) was observed in a study of blood T cell repertoires in COVID-19. The germline V and J ends were trimmed by 1 base and 9 bases, with 10 bases remaining between them. Germline V gene data show CDR1 as SGHTA and CDR2 as FQGNSA. This CDR3 region has 13 residues. Authors' data handling: Estimation of nucleated cell counts was performed using reference gene primer amplification. The data were produced by immunoSEQ multiplex PCR, yet TCRdb's version contains in-frame clones alone and is incomplete. V and J calls plus clone size are reproduced from that table; the DNA served to infer D and trimming. The sample lists about 200,000 clones, about three quarters occurring once.

This chain joins TRBV7-2 and TRBJ1-5; D is unresolved. Sequencing used peripheral blood. This receptor was taken from a woman in her 70s with acute or convalescent COVID-19. Here the CDR3 reads CASSLVWAGPQHF. The CDR3 bases are TGTGCCAGCAGCTTAGTTTGGGCAGGGCCCCAGCATTTT.